The present entry profiles one TCR beta chain with its context. Per the germline V gene, CDR1 is SNHLY and CDR2 is FYNNEI. The CDR3 covers 15 residues. V was pared by 4 bases and J by 2 bases, with 12 bases between. The data were obtained in a study of blood T cell repertoires in COVID-19. Across the whole study: Spain, Italy and the United States supplied samples that represented acute and convalescent COVID-19. In each case, the material was cDNA or gDNA derived from T cells, B-cell-depleted T cells, or PBMCs.

Seattle researchers signed up patients amid active infection and tracked them longitudinally. In the source study's methods: It was from reference gene primer amplification that nucleated cell counts were estimated. Only in-frame clones appear in the TCRdb table, and some are missing; sequencing was by immunoSEQ multiplex PCR. For V, J and clone size, that table is used; D and trimming come from the DNA. The sample has more than 250,000 clones; more than 80% are singletons. The clonotype comes from a woman aged 45-59 years with COVID-19, enrolled during active disease. The V gene is TRBV2, the J gene TRBJ2-1; perhaps TRBD1 as D (6 bases). Input material: peripheral blood. CDR3 DNA: TGTGCCAGCAGTGCAGGCAGGGGTCCCTACAATGAGCAGTTCTTC. It translates to CASSAGRGPYNEQFF.